This TCR beta chain was obtained from a study of T cell responses to AZD1222 COVID-19 vaccine. The assay was immunoSEQ multiplex PCR, and TCRdb's table has in-frame clones only and misses some. In the table there are about 160,000 clones, about 90% of which are singletons. A remark on this clone: Its antigen remains unknown.

The V gene's germline CDR1 is DFQATT and CDR2 SNEGSKA (reference sequence). The germline V and J ends were trimmed by 3 bases and 2 bases, with 3 bases remaining between them. The CDR3 extends over 11 amino acids. General study results and limits: Possibly, clonal diversity was underestimated; donors were largely white British and included more females. Regions 160-218 and 743-854 held dominance among vaccine-associated CD4 TCRs, which spanned spike.

The chain carries TRBV20-1 and TRBJ2-3, with unresolved D. This receptor was identified in an adult in good health. The sequenced sample was peripheral blood, obtained on day 0 of MenACWY control vaccination. DNA of the CDR3: TGCAGTGCTAGTTTCACAGATACGCAGTATTTT. Its translation: CSASFTDTQYF.